This T cell receptor beta chain was identified in a study of blood T cell repertoires in COVID-19. Study as a whole: Donors in the United States, Italy and Spain gave samples during acute or convalescent COVID-19. In each case, the material was cDNA or gDNA derived from T cells, B-cell-depleted T cells, or PBMCs.

This CDR3 contains 11 residues. Germline CDR1 SQVTM, CDR2 ANQGSEA. V was cut by 6 bases and J by 4 bases, with 9 bases left in between. This clone was observed a handful of times. In the authors' workflow: The authors estimated nucleated cell counts from reference gene primer amplification. Some clones are missing from TCRdb's copy, which holds only in-frame ones; the method was immunoSEQ multiplex PCR. V and J calls and clone size follow that table, whereas D and trimming were derived from the DNA. There are 100,000 to 150,000 clones in the sample; roughly four fifths occur only once, and approximately 10% lies in the top ten.

The chain combines TRBV29-1 with TRBJ1-2; D is possibly TRBD1 (5 bases). The sequence was obtained from a man in his 60s with acute or convalescent COVID-19. Material: peripheral blood. Written as DNA, the CDR3 is TGCAGCGTGGGGGGGACCTATGGCTACACCTTC. This encodes CSVGGTYGYTF. The variable domain in full, with the rest retrieved from reference TRBV29-1 and TRBJ1-2, is SAVISQKPSRDICQRGTSLTIQCQVDSQVTMMFWYRQQPGQSLTLIATANQGSEATYESGFVIDKFPISRPNLTFSTLTVSNMSPEDSSIYLCSVGGTYGYTFGSGTRLTVV.